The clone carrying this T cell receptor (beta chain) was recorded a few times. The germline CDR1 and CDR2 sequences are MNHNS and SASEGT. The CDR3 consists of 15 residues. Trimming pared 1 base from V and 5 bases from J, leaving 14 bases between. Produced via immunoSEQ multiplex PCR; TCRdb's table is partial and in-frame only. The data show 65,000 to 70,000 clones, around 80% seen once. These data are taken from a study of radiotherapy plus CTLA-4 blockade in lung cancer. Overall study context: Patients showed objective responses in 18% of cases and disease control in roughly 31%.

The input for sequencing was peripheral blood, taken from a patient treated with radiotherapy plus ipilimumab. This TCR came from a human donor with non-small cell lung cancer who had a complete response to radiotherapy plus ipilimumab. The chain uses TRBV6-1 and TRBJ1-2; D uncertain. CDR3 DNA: TGTGCCAGCAGTGAAGAGATTGGACGGACGTATGGCTACACCTTC. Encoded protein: CASSEEIGRTYGYTF.